This TCR beta chain was sequenced in a study of blood T cell repertoires in COVID-19 (dated by TCRdb to about 2020). In the study overall: The collaborator samples originated in the United States, Italy and Spain and spanned the acute and convalescent phases of COVID-19. Where HLA class I and class II types were available, the types were taken from metadata supplied by the sample provider, not from assay-based typing. A de-identified subject ID, COVID-19 status, age in years and sex were almost always included in the sample metadata. The samples were drawn from two sources: the first 160 participants of the ongoing ImmuneRACE study, and 1,000 to 1,500 subjects contributed by 6 global collaborators. Deeply sampled blood TCRbeta repertoires from subjects exposed to, actively infected with, or recovered from COVID-19 were included in the dataset. The material from the prospective study consisted of cDNA or gDNA derived from T cells, B-cell-depleted T cells, or PBMCs. The repertoires were made available in a free public database intended to serve as a resource for research on the immune response to SARS-CoV-2.

For this clone: Its recognized antigen is unknown. Per-base quality was not reported, and no clone a single base away is much larger than it.

Here V drops 2 bases and J drops 5 bases, and the junction holds 4 bases not matched to any gene. From the cysteine up to the phenylalanine, the CDR3 has a length of 15 residues. Only the CDR3 part of the read is kept: 45 bases, read in frame from the first base. CDR1 and CDR2, looked up from the germline V gene, are SGHTA and FQGNSA. Another Seattle source contributed samples from volunteer blood donors who had recovered from COVID-19. Each collaborating institution followed its own protocols to collect whole blood in K2EDTA tubes. For TCRbeta analysis, collaborator samples were shipped as frozen whole blood, as isolated PBMCs, or as DNA extracted from either sample type. TCRbeta CDR3 regions were amplified from genomic DNA by means of the immunoSEQ Assay, a bias-controlled multiplex PCR. Under the source paper's analysis protocol: The number of nucleated cells in each sample was estimated from the amplification of reference gene primers within the assay. Sequence reads were collapsed and filtered to measure the absolute abundance of every unique TCRbeta CDR3 rearrangement. For each sample, productive Simpson clonality was calculated by taking the square root of Simpson's diversity index across productive rearrangements. This is the immuneACCESS table as TCRdb keeps it, with only in-frame sequences that have V and J called. A part of the clones is gone; compared with another copy, unresolved V genes explain less than half, and the rest is unexplained. That table furnishes V, J and clone size, whereas the DNA furnished D and trimming. In this sample the table shows 300,000 to 350,000 clones, under 95% of which occur a single time. More than 3% of the sample is held by the ten biggest clonotypes.

The full study reports these points: How much clinical and demographic metadata was included differed by source and by participant, and the metadata was provided uncurated.

This chain is built from TRBV7-2 and TRBJ2-1, and 9 junctional nucleotides match TRBD2. The receptor comes from a woman aged 18-30 years who had recovered from COVID-19. Sequencing was carried out using peripheral blood. The DNA is as follows: TGTGCCAGCAGCTTACGCGGGAGGGGCAACAATGAGCAGTTCTTC. It encodes CASSLRGRGNNEQFF.